This paragraph covers one T cell receptor beta chain sequence. Its antigen is unknown. Method: immunoSEQ multiplex PCR; TCRdb's copy keeps in-frame clones and lacks some. This repertoire shows 84,000 or so clones, approximately 90% found once; its top ten account for 2% to 2.5%. This specimen belongs to a study of T cell responses to AZD1222 COVID-19 vaccine. The wider study: Whether given at about 4 or about 12 weeks, second doses were pooled.

V was cut by 0 bases and J by 6 bases, with 16 bases left in between. Germline V gene sequence: CDR1 SGHRS, CDR2 YFSETQ. The CDR3 covers 15 residues. General study results and limits: Regions 160-218 and 743-854 dominated among vaccine-associated CD4 TCRs spanning spike. All repertoire sampling was performed exclusively after the peak T cell response. There were mostly white British donors and more females than males, and clonal diversity was possibly underestimated.

The source of this sequence is an adult in good health. The chain links TRBV5-1 to TRBJ2-7; D gene ambiguous. The material sequenced was peripheral blood, taken on day 0 of AZD1222 vaccination. This CDR3 reads CASSLVSSGPSEQYF. The CDR3 coding sequence is TGCGCCAGCAGCTTGGTCTCGTCCGGACCTAGCGAGCAGTACTTC. Full variable domain (remainder filled in from reference TRBV5-1 and TRBJ2-7): KAGVTQTPRYLIKTRGQQVTLSCSPISGHRSVSWYQQTPGQGLQFLFEYFSETQRNKGNFPGRFSGRQFSNSRSEMNVSTLELGDSALYLCASSLVSSGPSEQYFGPGTRLTVT.